Presented here are 3 T cell receptor beta chains from one specimen sequenced in a study of cytomegalovirus exposure and HLA in healthy donors (dated by TCRdb to 2015 to 2018). Library preparation employed the immunoSEQ multiplex PCR assay. The multiplex PCR relied on a mix of 60 forward primers for TCR Vbeta segments and 13 reverse primers for TCR Jbeta segments. The source is immuneACCESS, and TCRdb retained only in-frame sequences with V and J called. Part of the clones is not carried over; for the studies checked, unresolved V genes explain less than half of this, and the remainder is unexplained. A total of 150,000 or so clones appear in this sample, 60% to 85% of them only once. Jointly, the top ten make up just over 3% of the sample. Sequencing was performed on PBMCs. The receptors shown here come from a woman aged 40 to 50 in good health and CMV-seronegative.

This chain joins TRBV6-4 and TRBJ2-1, with 8 bases matching TRBD2. The CDR3 contains 15 residues. Germline V CDR1 and CDR2: MRHNA, SNTAGT. Trimming at V came to 3 bases and at J to 5 bases, leaving 6 bases not matched to a gene. This CDR3 reads CASSEIGGANNEQFF. CDR3 DNA sequence: TGTGCCAGCAGTGAAATCGGGGGGGCGAACAATGAGCAGTTCTTC.

The chain links TRBV28 to TRBJ2-2, with TRBD2 as a possible D gene (6 bases). Looked up from germline, CDR1 is MDHEN and CDR2 is SYDVKM. CDR3 length: 13 amino acids. The V end lost 4 bases, the J end lost 6 bases, and 9 bases lay between the germline ends. The CDR3 DNA is TGTGCCAGCAGTTACCCGGGGGCCGGGGAGCTGTTTTTT. Residues: CASSYPGAGELFF.

The V and J genes are TRBV19 and TRBJ2-1, with 8 nucleotides matching TRBD2. The germline V gene has CDR1 LNHDA and CDR2 SQIVND (reference sequence). The CDR3 covers 15 residues. The J segment lost 8 bases and the V segment lost 8 bases, leaving 14 bases of the junction unmatched. Written as DNA, the CDR3 is TGTGCCAGTCCAAAAGCGGGGCCCGGGGGGGATGAGCAGTTCTTC. It translates to CASPKAGPGGDEQFF. The full variable domain, with the rest looked up from reference TRBV19 and TRBJ2-1, is DGGITQSPKYLFRKEGQNVTLSCEQNLNHDAMYWYRQDPGQGLRLIYYSQIVNDFQKGDIAEGYSVSREKKESFPLTVTSAQKNPTAFYLCASPKAGPGGDEQFFGPGTRLTVL.